This TCR beta chain was observed in a study of blood T cell repertoires in COVID-19. On the study more broadly: Samples came from the United States, Italy and Spain, spanning acute and convalescent COVID-19.

Trimming removed 3 bases at V and 5 bases at J, with 16 bases between. Germline lookup yields CDR1 MGHDK and CDR2 SYGVNS. This CDR3 is built from 15 residues. The protocol was immunoSEQ multiplex PCR, while the TCRdb copy is restricted to in-frame clones and leaves out a portion. The sample lists fewer than 35,000 clones, 85% to 90% occurring once. This clone occurred once. The chain has TRBV25-1 and TRBJ2-5, with D possibly TRBD2 on 6 matching bases. This clonotype was obtained from a human donor in a cohort sampled during active COVID-19. The sequencing input was peripheral blood. Here the CDR3 DNA reads TGTGCCAGCAGTGACCCCACGACTAGATGGGAGACCCAGTACTTC. Encoded protein: CASSDPTTRWETQYF.